These 28 T cell receptor beta chains share one sample of origin, sequenced in a study of OX40 agonist ivuxolimab in advanced cancers. TCRdb's copy holds only in-frame clones and misses some; the assay was immunoSEQ multiplex PCR. The table includes about 100,000 clones, about 90% detected once. Specimen: CD4+ or CD8+ T cells sorted from blood, collected in a trial of the OX40 agonist ivuxolimab. The receptors shown here come from an adult with an advanced solid tumor such as melanoma, head and neck, liver or kidney cancer.

V usage is TRBV10-3 and J usage is TRBJ2-7, with D perhaps TRBD1 or TRBD2 (5 bases each). V was shortened by 11 bases and J by 2 bases, with 13 bases between the two germline ends. The length of the CDR3 is 12 residues. CDR1 and CDR2 from the germline V gene are ENHRY and SYGVKD. CDR3 sequence reads: CAARDGTYEQYF. The CDR3 bases are TGTGCCGCCCGGGACGGAACCTACGAGCAGTACTTC.

V gene TRBV5-4 combines with J gene TRBJ1-1, with a weak D call TRBD1 (5 bases). The length of the CDR3 is 15 residues. V was clipped by 4 bases and J by 4 bases, with 17 bases between them. Germline lookup yields CDR1 SGHNT and CDR2 YYREEE (reference sequence). CDR3 bases: TGTGCCAGCAGCATAGAGGGTACCCAGGGCACTGAAGCTTTCTTT. The encoded protein is CASSIEGTQGTEAFF. Using reference TRBV5-4 and TRBJ1-1 for the parts outside the CDR3, the full variable domain is ETGVTQSPTHLIKTRGQQVTLRCSSQSGHNTVSWYQQALGQGPQFIFQYYREEENGRGNFPPRFSGLQFPNYSSELNVNALELDDSALYLCASSIEGTQGTEAFFGQGTRLTVV.

The rearrangement links TRBV7-2 to TRBJ2-1; no clear D. The CDR3 consists of 17 residues. Germline V gene data show CDR1 as SGHTA and CDR2 as FQGNSA. Trimming shortened V by 3 bases and J by 0 bases, and 15 bases separated the two germline ends. CDR3 region: CASSFVRGRDSYNEQFF. CDR3 nucleotides: TGTGCCAGCAGCTTCGTGCGAGGTCGAGACTCCTACAATGAGCAGTTCTTC.

The sample holds one count of this clone. The chain links TRBV4-1 to TRBJ2-3; D uncertain. The CDR3 has 13 amino acids. The germline V gene encodes CDR1 MGHRA and CDR2 YSYEKL. Trimming pared 1 base from V and 0 bases from J, leaving 2 bases between. The CDR3 loop reads CASSQGSTDTQYF. The DNA of the CDR3 is TGCGCCAGCAGCCAAGGAAGCACAGATACGCAGTATTTT.

The genes are TRBV7-2 and TRBJ2-7, with TRBD2 matching 10 bases. The V and J ends lost 11 bases and 4 bases, in that order; junction bases with no gene match: 8. The CDR3 runs to 13 residues. In germline, CDR1 is SGHTA, CDR2 FQGNSA. The CDR3 DNA is TGTGCCTGCGAGCGGGGGGGAGGATACGAGCAGTACTTC. It translates to CACERGGGYEQYF.

The chain combines TRBV6-5 with TRBJ2-7; the D gene is possibly TRBD2 (6 bases). The CDR3 covers 14 residues. CDR1 MNHEY and CDR2 SVGAGI come from the germline V gene. V lost 7 bases and J lost 5, with 18 bases in between. The CDR3 coding sequence is TGTGCCAGCATCCCCCAGAACGGGGGAAACGAGCAGTACTTC. Translated: CASIPQNGGNEQYF.

V and J are TRBV2 and TRBJ1-6; D is unclear. The CDR3 spans 14 residues. The germline gives CDR1 SNHLY, CDR2 FYNNEI. Trimming removed 7 bases from V and 6 bases from J, with 13 bases in between. The CDR3 DNA reads TGTGCCAGCATAGCTCAGAGAGGTAATTCACCCCTCCACTTT. Translation: CASIAQRGNSPLHF.

The gene calls are TRBV2 and TRBJ2-1; 8 nucleotides align to TRBD2. CDR3 size: 15 residues. The germline V gene has CDR1 SNHLY and CDR2 FYNNEI. Trimming cost V 2 bases and J 6 bases; bases outside gene matches: 6. CDR3 in DNA: TGTGCCAGCAGTGAAAAGACGGGGGGGCGCAATGAGCAGTTCTTC. Amino acids: CASSEKTGGRNEQFF.

The chain is built from TRBV5-1 and TRBJ2-2; TRBD1 matches 9 bases. This CDR3 contains 13 residues. Germline V CDR1 and CDR2: SGHRS, YFSETQ. With V trimmed by 7 bases and J by 5 bases, 3 bases remained unmatched. The CDR3 DNA reads TGCGCCAGCCGGACAGGGGAGACCGGGGAGCTGTTTTTT. Amino acid sequence: CASRTGETGELFF. Drawing the rest from reference TRBV5-1 and TRBJ2-2, the complete variable domain is KAGVTQTPRYLIKTRGQQVTLSCSPISGHRSVSWYQQTPGQGLQFLFEYFSETQRNKGNFPGRFSGRQFSNSRSEMNVSTLELGDSALYLCASRTGETGELFFGEGSRLTVL.

This rearrangement joins TRBV19 to TRBJ2-2; TRBD1 matches at 7 bases. Germline loops: CDR1 LNHDA, CDR2 SQIVND (reference sequence). J gave up 4 bases and V 5 bases, and 4 bases lay outside the gene matches. The CDR3 extends over 14 amino acids. CDR3 sequence (DNA): TGTGCCAGTAGTCAACAGGGGATCACCGGGGAGCTGTTTTTT. Translation gives CASSQQGITGELFF. Full variable domain (remainder filled in from reference TRBV19 and TRBJ2-2): DGGITQSPKYLFRKEGQNVTLSCEQNLNHDAMYWYRQDPGQGLRLIYYSQIVNDFQKGDIAEGYSVSREKKESFPLTVTSAQKNPTAFYLCASSQQGITGELFFGEGSRLTVL.

The J gene is TRBJ2-4, the V gene TRBV7-2; D uncertain. The germline V gene has CDR1 SGHTA and CDR2 FQGNSA. The CDR3 sequence is 11 residues long. With 3 bases removed from V and 6 bases from J, the gap between germline ends came to 3 bases. CDR3 nucleotides: TGTGCCAGCAGCTTGGGAAACATTCAGTACTTC. It translates to CASSLGNIQYF.

CDR3 DNA: TGCGCCAGCAGCTTGGTAGGGGGCGAGTCTGAAGCTTTCTTT. Protein product: CASSLVGGESEAFF. The chain has TRBV5-1 and TRBJ1-1; 7 bases are a match to TRBD1. The CDR3 length is 14 residues. Germline values: CDR1 SGHRS, CDR2 YFSETQ. V trimming: 0 bases; J trimming: 6 bases; junction bases outside the gene matches: 5.

This chain links TRBV7-8 with TRBJ1-5, with D maybe TRBD1 (6 bases). The V end lost 0 bases, the J end lost 7 bases, and 16 bases lay between the germline ends. This CDR3 is built from 16 residues. Per the germline V gene, CDR1 is SGHVS and CDR2 is FQNEAQ. The CDR3 DNA reads as TGTGCCAGCAGCTTAGCCAACAGGGAAGTAGAACAGCCCCAGCATTTT. Its protein product is CASSLANREVEQPQHF. Together with reference TRBV7-8 and TRBJ1-5, the CDR3 gives the full variable domain: GAGVSQSPRYKVAKRGQDVALRCDPISGHVSLFWYQQALGQGPEFLTYFQNEAQLDKSGLPSDRFFAERPEGSVSTLKIQRTQQEDSAVYLCASSLANREVEQPQHFGDGTRLSIL.

The chain uses TRBV9 and TRBJ2-7; D possibly uses TRBD1 or TRBD2 (5 bases each). CDR3 size: 20 residues. With 3 bases removed from V and 2 bases from J, the gap between germline ends came to 30 bases. Germline CDR1 reads SGDLS; CDR2 reads YYNGEE. CDR3 sequence (DNA): TGTGCCAGCAGCGCCGACTTAGGGGACGGGGCCCCTGTAAGAGCCTACGAGCAGTACTTC. Translated, it gives CASSADLGDGAPVRAYEQYF.

The J gene is TRBJ2-5, the V gene TRBV5-1; no clear D gene. The CDR3 consists of 13 residues. Germline V gene data show CDR1 as SGHRS and CDR2 as YFSETQ. V lost 0 bases and J 4 bases, leaving 7 bases between the germline ends. In DNA, the CDR3 is TGCGCCAGCAGCTTGGAGGGTGGAGAGACCCAGTACTTC. Translation: CASSLEGGETQYF.

This clone has more than one count but fewer than ten. The chain is built from TRBV28 and TRBJ1-4, with 7 bases matching TRBD1. The CDR3 runs 12 residues. Germline assignment: CDR1 MDHEN and CDR2 SYDVKM. V lost 7 bases and J lost 8; bases outside the gene matches: 4. CDR3 sequence reads: CASTDRDEKLFF. The CDR3 DNA follows: TGTGCCAGCACCGACAGGGACGAAAAACTGTTTTTT.

V usage is TRBV18 and J usage is TRBJ2-7; D is unclear. Germline CDR1 reads KGHSH; CDR2 reads LQKENI. CDR3 length: 14 residues. V lost 0 bases, J lost 2 bases, and 8 bases lay in between. In DNA form, the CDR3 reads TGTGCCAGCTCACCACCGGTATTGGCCTACGAGCAGTACTTC. Protein sequence: CASSPPVLAYEQYF.

The rearrangement links TRBV7-9 to TRBJ1-1; TRBD1 agrees at 9 bases. The germline V gene encodes CDR1 SEHNR and CDR2 FQNEAQ (reference sequence). This CDR3 is 14 amino acids long. The junction had 7 bases not matched to a gene; V was cut back by 6 bases and J by 5 bases. Written as DNA, the CDR3 is TGTGCCAGCAGTTATGACAGGGGGAGGACTGAAGCTTTCTTT. Residues: CASSYDRGRTEAFF.

This clone was counted once. The gene calls are TRBV28 and TRBJ1-1; 8 bases are shared with TRBD1. CDR1 is MDHEN, CDR2 SYDVKM, per germline. The CDR3 spans 13 residues. J was trimmed by 8 bases and V by 5 bases; bases with no gene match: 7. The CDR3 region has the DNA TGTGCCAGCAGTCCGTCCCGGGACAGGGAAGCTTTCTTT. Translating it yields CASSPSRDREAFF.

The J gene is TRBJ2-1, the V gene TRBV2; 8 bases agree with TRBD1. The CDR3 runs to 13 residues. After removal of 6 bases from V and 6 bases from J, the junction contained 4 bases not matched to a gene. Looked up from germline, CDR1 is SNHLY and CDR2 is FYNNEI. The CDR3 DNA follows: TGTGCCAGCAGCGTCAGGGGGCTCAATGAGCAGTTCTTC. Residues: CASSVRGLNEQFF.

CDR3 protein: CASSLNGGGVQPQHF. DNA for the CDR3: TGTGCCAGCAGCTTAAATGGAGGGGGCGTTCAGCCCCAGCATTTT. The chain links TRBV7-2 to TRBJ1-5, with 7 bases that match TRBD1. Germline V lookup: CDR1 SGHTA, CDR2 FQGNSA. This CDR3 has 15 amino acids. With V trimmed by 2 bases and J by 6 bases, 7 bases remained unmatched.

The chain combines TRBV18 with TRBJ2-5, with 8 bases that match TRBD1. The CDR3 length is 15 residues. CDR1 is KGHSH and CDR2 is LQKENI in the germline V gene. Trimming took 6 bases from V and 1 from J; bases not matched to a gene: 7. CDR3 DNA: TGTGCCAGCTCCCGATCCGGGACAGGCCAAGAGACCCAGTACTTC. Protein sequence: CASSRSGTGQETQYF.

The table lists this clone with a count of one. The chain uses TRBV30 and TRBJ1-3, with a tentative D call TRBD1 (5 bases). CDR1 and CDR2 from the germline V gene are GTSNPN and SVGIG (reference sequence). Trimming cost V 3 bases and J 4 bases, with 13 bases left between them. CDR3 length equals 14 residues. The CDR3, as DNA: TGTGCCTGGAGCGGAGCAGGGCCCGGAAACACCATATATTTT. As protein: CAWSGAGPGNTIYF. The variable domain in full, with the rest retrieved from reference TRBV30 and TRBJ1-3, is SQTIHQWPATLVQPVGSPLSLECTVEGTSNPNLYWYRQAAGRGLQLLFYSVGIGQISSEVPQNLSASRPQDRQFILSSKKLLLSDSGFYLCAWSGAGPGNTIYFGEGSWLTVV.

This clone was counted once. V and J are TRBV6-5 and TRBJ2-6; 7 bases line up with TRBD2. The V gene's germline CDR1 is MNHEY and CDR2 SVGAGI. Germline trimming cut 6 bases from V and 4 bases from J; bases unmatched to any gene: 6. The CDR3 has 15 amino acids. The CDR3, as DNA: TGTGCCAGCAGCGTAGCGGGTTCCGGGGCCAACGTCCTGACTTTC. It encodes CASSVAGSGANVLTF.

The CDR3 region is CASSDLGGKGEQFF. DNA of the CDR3: TGTGCCAGCAGTGATTTAGGGGGGAAAGGTGAGCAGTTCTTC. The genes are TRBV6-1 and TRBJ2-1, with D perhaps assigned TRBD1 or TRBD2 (6 bases each). CDR3 size: 14 residues. V shed 3 bases and J shed 9 bases, with 15 bases lying between them. CDR1 and CDR2 (germline): MNHNS, SASEGT.

The J gene is TRBJ1-1, the V gene TRBV30; possibly TRBD1 for D (5 bases). Deletions cut 2 bases from V and 5 bases from J, with 12 bases between. The CDR3 has 13 residues. Germline lookup yields CDR1 GTSNPN and CDR2 SVGIG (reference sequence). In DNA form, the CDR3 reads TGTGCCTGGAGTCTCGCGGGGGAAACTGAAGCTTTCTTT. Protein product: CAWSLAGETEAFF.

The chain joins TRBV28 to TRBJ1-1, with D uncertain. Trimming took 9 bases from V and 0 from J, leaving 17 bases between them. The CDR3 has 15 amino acids. Germline values: CDR1 MDHEN, CDR2 SYDVKM. The CDR3 sequence is CASKGSRRLNTEAFF. The CDR3 region has the DNA TGTGCCAGTAAGGGTTCACGGCGGTTGAACACTGAAGCTTTCTTT.

V usage is TRBV7-2 and J usage is TRBJ2-2; 8 nucleotides agree with TRBD1. Germline-derived CDR1 and CDR2 are SGHTA and FQGNSA. This CDR3 has 16 residues. J was trimmed by 1 base and V by 5 bases; bases with no gene match: 6. This CDR3 reads CASSLWTGKNTGELFF. The DNA of the CDR3 is TGTGCCAGCAGCCTCTGGACAGGGAAGAACACCGGGGAGCTGTTTTTT.